This record covers a single TCR beta chain. As yet, its antigen is unknown. This record comes from a study of Graves' ophthalmopathy and Graves' hyperthyroidism. General study points: Appearing in blood as well were most expanded thyroid clonotypes above 0.001 frequency.

RNA transcripts were the source from which TCR beta CDR3 regions were amplified. Amplification began with first-round RT-PCR using HTBI primers, then second-round multiplex PCR was performed. Using its own MiXCR run on the multiplex PCR reads, TCRdb lists one record per CDR3 protein. The table includes approximately 210,000 distinct CDR3 sequences, roughly 21% detected once. The ends were cut back, 6 bases at V and 7 bases at J, with 22 bases in the middle. The CDR3 has 14 residues. Germline V gene sequence: CDR1 DFQATT, CDR2 SNEGSKA (reference sequence). Sequenced sample: peripheral blood. The TCR comes from a woman aged 50 to 65 with Graves' ophthalmopathy. The chain links TRBV20-1 to TRBJ2-7, with D maybe TRBD2 (7 bases). The CDR3 here is CSASGGGGSREQYF. Written as DNA, the CDR3 is TGCAGTGCCTCAGGAGGCGGGGGCTCCCGAGAGCAGTACTTC.